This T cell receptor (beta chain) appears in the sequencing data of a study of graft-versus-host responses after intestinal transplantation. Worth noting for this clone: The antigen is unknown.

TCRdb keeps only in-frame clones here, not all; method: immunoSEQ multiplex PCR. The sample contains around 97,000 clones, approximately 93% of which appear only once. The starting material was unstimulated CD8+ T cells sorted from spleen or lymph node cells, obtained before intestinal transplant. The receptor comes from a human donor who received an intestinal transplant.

This CDR3 reads CASSFDEQFF. CDR3 DNA sequence: TGTGCCAGCAGCTTCGATGAGCAGTTCTTC. The chain is built from TRBV11-2 and TRBJ2-1; D gene ambiguous. This CDR3 has 10 residues. Germline V gene sequence: CDR1 SGHAT, CDR2 FQNNGV. The germline V and J ends were trimmed by 3 bases and 8 bases, with 2 bases remaining between them.